The 20 T cell receptor beta chains in this list originate from one sample, sequenced in a study of shared clonotypes between healthy human individuals. Assay: immunoSEQ multiplex PCR; the TCRdb copy retains only in-frame clones and omits some. The sample lists a few million clones; around 92% were seen once. The sample consisted of naive CD4+ T cells from PBMCs. The subset denotes: CD45RA+ positively selected. Every receptor here comes from a man between 18 and 29 years old in good health. Some clones in this sample may be carry-over from other donors' samples.

This clone is a singleton in its sample. The rearrangement joins TRBV28 to TRBJ2-1; 7 nucleotides line up with TRBD2. V shed 3 bases, J shed 2 bases, and the junction held 1 base outside the gene matches. Germline V lookup: CDR1 MDHEN, CDR2 SYDVKM. The CDR3 is 14 amino acids. CDR3 loop: CASSLREPYNEQFF. DNA for the CDR3: TGTGCCAGCAGTTTGCGGGAGCCCTACAATGAGCAGTTCTTC.

In the case of this clone: This specimen includes other DNA sequences encoding the same CDR3. The rearrangement links TRBV27 to TRBJ2-7; D perhaps matches TRBD1 (6 bases). The V and J ends lost 3 bases and 0 bases respectively, with 9 bases between them. The CDR3 covers 14 residues. Germline V CDR1 and CDR2: MNHEY, SMNVEV (reference sequence). The CDR3 bases are TGTGCCAGCAGTTTGGACAGATACTCCTACGAGCAGTACTTC. Translation: CASSLDRYSYEQYF.

This chain uses TRBV5-4 with TRBJ1-2; the D is unclear. Trimming took 3 bases from V and 3 from J, leaving 12 bases between them. Germline CDR1 SGHNT, CDR2 YYREEE (reference sequence). CDR3 length: 14 amino acids. Here the CDR3 reads CASSSRSGDYGYTF. For the CDR3, the DNA is TGTGCCAGCAGCTCTAGGTCTGGGGACTATGGCTACACCTTC.

V and J are TRBV28 and TRBJ2-3, with D possibly TRBD1 on 6 matching bases. Germline CDR1 is MDHEN and CDR2 is SYDVKM. The CDR3 has 15 amino acids. With 6 bases removed from V and 4 bases from J, the gap between germline ends came to 17 bases. Here the CDR3 reads CASSRAGTRADTQYF. CDR3 nucleotide sequence: TGTGCCAGCAGCCGAGCCGGGACACGGGCAGATACGCAGTATTTT.

V is TRBV25-1 and J is TRBJ2-2; 7 bases fit TRBD2. J was trimmed by 0 bases and V by 1 base; bases with no gene match: 5. From germline, CDR1 is MGHDK and CDR2 SYGVNS. The CDR3 is 17 residues long. The CDR3: CASSEFGRTPNTGELFF. The CDR3 DNA reads TGTGCCAGCAGTGAATTCGGGAGGACACCGAACACCGGGGAGCTGTTTTTT.

The chain carries TRBV6-1 and TRBJ1-1; the D gene is possibly TRBD1 (6 bases). The CDR3 is 12 residues long. Trimming took off 8 bases at V and 5 bases at J, with 12 bases between the two ends. CDR1 is MNHNS, CDR2 SASEGT, per germline. CDR3: CASQQRGTEAFF. The CDR3, as DNA: TGTGCCAGCCAGCAGAGGGGGACTGAAGCTTTCTTT.

V gene TRBV9 combines with J gene TRBJ2-6; weak D call: TRBD2 (6 bases). Germline-derived CDR1 and CDR2 are SGDLS and YYNGEE. With 5 bases removed from V and 4 bases from J, the gap between germline ends came to 16 bases. The CDR3 consists of 16 residues. This CDR3 reads CASRDRGTPGANVLTF. The CDR3 DNA reads TGTGCCAGCAGGGACCGAGGGACTCCCGGGGCCAACGTCCTGACTTTC.

A single count supports this clone. This rearrangement joins TRBV5-1 to TRBJ2-1; unclear D gene. CDR3 length: 18 amino acids. Germline-derived CDR1 and CDR2 are SGHRS and YFSETQ. Between the trimmed V and J ends, which lost 4 bases and 0 bases, there was a span of 20 bases. The CDR3 region is CASSPVAVLFRSYNEQFF. The CDR3 DNA reads as TGCGCCAGCAGCCCCGTCGCCGTTCTATTCCGCTCCTACAATGAGCAGTTCTTC.

In this sample, this clone turned up once. V and J are TRBV2 and TRBJ1-5, with D uncertain. The CDR3 runs 14 residues. CDR1 is SNHLY, CDR2 FYNNEI, per germline. Trimming took off 6 bases at V and 4 bases at J, with 13 bases between the two ends. In nucleotides, the CDR3 is TGTGCCAGCAGGAGGGAGGGCGGTAATCAGCCCCAGCATTTT. Translation: CASRREGGNQPQHF.

This chain joins TRBV7-2 and TRBJ2-7; 10 bases match TRBD2. V was pared by 3 bases and J by 3 bases, with 14 bases of the junction left unmatched. The CDR3 runs 18 residues. Germline lookup yields CDR1 SGHTA and CDR2 FQGNSA. The CDR3 DNA is TGTGCCAGCAGCTTCCGCCCGACACAACTAGCGGGATTCTACGAGCAGTACTTC. This gives the protein CASSFRPTQLAGFYEQYF.

The chain employs TRBV28 and TRBJ1-1, with unresolved D. CDR1 and CDR2 from the germline V gene are MDHEN and SYDVKM. CDR3 length: 12 amino acids. V was clipped by 2 bases and J by 6 bases, with 7 bases between them. CDR3 protein: CASSLREPEAFF. CDR3 bases: TGTGCCAGCAGTTTACGGGAACCTGAAGCTTTCTTT.

Turning to this clone: Other DNA sequences from this sample encode an identical CDR3 as well. The chain employs TRBV5-6 and TRBJ1-5; 9 bases align to TRBD1. The V gene's germline CDR1 is SGHDT and CDR2 YYEEEE. The CDR3 has 16 residues. Unmatched junction bases numbered 8, after V lost 4 bases and J lost 3 bases. The CDR3 DNA follows: TGTGCCAGCAGCCCAGGGGGACAGGGTTACAATCAGCCCCAGCATTTT. Protein product: CASSPGGQGYNQPQHF.

The chain uses TRBV28 and TRBJ2-2, with unresolved D. CDR1 and CDR2 from the germline V gene are MDHEN and SYDVKM. The CDR3 runs 15 residues. The V and J ends lost 6 bases and 6 bases respectively, with 17 bases between them. CDR3: CASSLVGTMAGELFF. CDR3 DNA sequence: TGTGCCAGCAGCCTCGTCGGTACGATGGCCGGGGAGCTGTTTTTT.

This chain connects TRBV30 to TRBJ2-3, with a tentative D call TRBD2 (6 bases). Deletions cut 0 bases from V and 2 bases from J, with 12 bases between. From germline, CDR1 is GTSNPN and CDR2 SVGIG (reference sequence). CDR3 length equals 15 residues. CDR3 bases: TGTGCCTGGAGTGTTCGCGGGGCCTTCACAGATACGCAGTATTTT. Translation: CAWSVRGAFTDTQYF.

V usage is TRBV5-6 and J usage is TRBJ1-6; TRBD1 matches at 9 bases. The CDR3 totals 14 residues. Germline CDR1 and CDR2: SGHDT and YYEEEE. Trimming removed 3 bases from V and 5 bases from J; junction bases left unmatched: 0. The DNA of the CDR3 is TGTGCCAGCAGCTGGGACAGGGATAATTCACCCCTCCACTTT. Translated: CASSWDRDNSPLHF.

About this clone itself: Other DNA sequences within the sample encode an identical CDR3. The J gene is TRBJ2-2, the V gene TRBV5-1; D not resolved. Germline lookup yields CDR1 SGHRS and CDR2 YFSETQ. The ends were cut back, 1 base at V and 3 bases at J, with 7 bases in the middle. The CDR3 is 14 residues long. The CDR3 region is CASSLRPDTGELFF. CDR3 sequence (DNA): TGCGCCAGCAGCTTGAGGCCAGACACCGGGGAGCTGTTTTTT.

This chain links TRBV7-3 with TRBJ1-2; TRBD1 is a possible D gene (5 bases). The CDR3 consists of 15 residues. The ends were cut back, 4 bases at V and 6 bases at J, with 18 bases in the middle. Germline V gene lookup returns CDR1 SGHTA and CDR2 FQGTGA. CDR3 bases: TGTGCCAGCAGCTCCCCCCCCTCGGGCAGGGATGGCTACACCTTC. Translation: CASSSPPSGRDGYTF.

V usage is TRBV7-2 and J usage is TRBJ2-3; tentative D call: TRBD1 (7 bases). The V end was cut by 2 bases, the J end by 6 bases, with 18 bases between. The CDR3 runs to 16 residues. Per germline, CDR1 SGHTA and CDR2 FQGNSA. This CDR3 is CASSLSQGGVSDTQYF. Written as DNA, the CDR3 is TGTGCCAGCAGCTTAAGTCAGGGGGGAGTTTCTGATACGCAGTATTTT.

Comment on this clone: Other DNA sequences of this sample code for an identical CDR3. The chain carries TRBV7-2 and TRBJ1-3; tentative D call: TRBD1 (5 bases). Germline CDR1 and CDR2: SGHTA and FQGNSA. The CDR3 extends over 14 amino acids. With 5 bases removed from V and 2 bases from J, the gap between germline ends came to 10 bases. CDR3 coding DNA: TGTGCCAGCAGCCCGCAGGGAGCTGGAAACACCATATATTTT. Protein product: CASSPQGAGNTIYF.

The CDR3 reads CASSQDRGGQPQHF. CDR3 coding DNA: TGTGCCAGCAGCCAAGACAGGGGGGGTCAGCCCCAGCATTTT. J is TRBJ1-5 and V is TRBV28, with TRBD1 matching 9 bases. J lost 6 bases, V lost 6 bases, and 6 bases had no gene match. The CDR3 is made up of 14 amino acids. Germline V gene sequence: CDR1 MDHEN, CDR2 SYDVKM.